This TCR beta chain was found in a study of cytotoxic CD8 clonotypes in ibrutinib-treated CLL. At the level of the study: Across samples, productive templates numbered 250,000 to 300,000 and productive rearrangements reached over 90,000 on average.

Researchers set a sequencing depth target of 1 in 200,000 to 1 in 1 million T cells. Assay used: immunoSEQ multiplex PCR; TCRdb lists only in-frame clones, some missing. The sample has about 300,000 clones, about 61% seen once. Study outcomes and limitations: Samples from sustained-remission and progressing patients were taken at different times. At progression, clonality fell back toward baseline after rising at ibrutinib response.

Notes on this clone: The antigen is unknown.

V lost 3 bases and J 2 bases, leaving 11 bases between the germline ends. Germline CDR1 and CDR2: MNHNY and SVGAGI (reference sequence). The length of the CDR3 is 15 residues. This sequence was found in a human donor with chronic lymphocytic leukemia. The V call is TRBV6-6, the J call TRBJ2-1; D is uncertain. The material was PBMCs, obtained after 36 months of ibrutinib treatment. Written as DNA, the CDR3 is TGTGCCAGCAGTTATGACGGATCTGCCTACAATGAGCAGTTCTTC. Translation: CASSYDGSAYNEQFF.